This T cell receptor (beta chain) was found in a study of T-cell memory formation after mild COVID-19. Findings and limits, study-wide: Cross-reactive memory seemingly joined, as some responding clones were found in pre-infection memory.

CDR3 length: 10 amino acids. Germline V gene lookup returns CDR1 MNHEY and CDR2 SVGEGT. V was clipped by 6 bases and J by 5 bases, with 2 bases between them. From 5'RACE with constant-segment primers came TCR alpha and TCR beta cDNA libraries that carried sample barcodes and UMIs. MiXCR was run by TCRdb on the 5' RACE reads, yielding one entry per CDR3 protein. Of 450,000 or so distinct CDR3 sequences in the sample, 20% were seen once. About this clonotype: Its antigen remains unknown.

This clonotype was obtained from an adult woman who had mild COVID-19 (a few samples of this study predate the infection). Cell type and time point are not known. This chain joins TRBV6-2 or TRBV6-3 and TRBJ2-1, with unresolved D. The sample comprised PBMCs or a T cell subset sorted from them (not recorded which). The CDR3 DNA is TGTGCCAGCAGGAACAATGAGCAGTTCTTC. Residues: CASRNNEQFF.